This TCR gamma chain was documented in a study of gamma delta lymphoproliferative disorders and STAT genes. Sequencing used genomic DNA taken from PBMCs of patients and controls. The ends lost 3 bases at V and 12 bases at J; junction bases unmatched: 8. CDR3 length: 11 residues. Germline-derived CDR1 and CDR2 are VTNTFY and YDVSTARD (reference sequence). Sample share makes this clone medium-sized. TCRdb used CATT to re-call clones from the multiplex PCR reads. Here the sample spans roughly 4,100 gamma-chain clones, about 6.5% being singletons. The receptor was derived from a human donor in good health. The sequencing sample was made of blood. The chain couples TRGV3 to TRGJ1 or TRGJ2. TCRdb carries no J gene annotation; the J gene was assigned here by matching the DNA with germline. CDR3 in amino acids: CATWDGMGKLF. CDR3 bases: TGTGCCACCTGGGACGGGATGGGGAAACTCTTT.